This T cell receptor (beta chain) was captured by sequencing in a study of shared T cell receptors in the human thymus. The table came from immunoSEQ multiplex PCR; TCRdb's copy has only in-frame clones and leaves some out. The table shows about 710,000 clones, with approximately 87% occurring only once. The ends lost 3 bases at V and 3 bases at J; junction bases unmatched: 9. The CDR3 consists of 17 residues. Germline CDR1 and CDR2: SGHTS and YDEGEE. This sample also appeared in a second study, on human thymus T cells. That study reports: Resections removed during corrective heart surgery provided the thymus tissue used. Related research examined unrelated individuals and reported that their thymic repertoires overlapped highly.

The chain links TRBV5-8 to TRBJ2-1, with TRBD1 identical over 10 bases. The origin of this receptor is a boy under three years old with a congenital heart defect. The sample comprised thymocytes. DNA for the CDR3: TGTGCCAGCAGCTGTCCACCCGGGACAGGGGTCTACAATGAGCAGTTCTTC. Protein product: CASSCPPGTGVYNEQFF.